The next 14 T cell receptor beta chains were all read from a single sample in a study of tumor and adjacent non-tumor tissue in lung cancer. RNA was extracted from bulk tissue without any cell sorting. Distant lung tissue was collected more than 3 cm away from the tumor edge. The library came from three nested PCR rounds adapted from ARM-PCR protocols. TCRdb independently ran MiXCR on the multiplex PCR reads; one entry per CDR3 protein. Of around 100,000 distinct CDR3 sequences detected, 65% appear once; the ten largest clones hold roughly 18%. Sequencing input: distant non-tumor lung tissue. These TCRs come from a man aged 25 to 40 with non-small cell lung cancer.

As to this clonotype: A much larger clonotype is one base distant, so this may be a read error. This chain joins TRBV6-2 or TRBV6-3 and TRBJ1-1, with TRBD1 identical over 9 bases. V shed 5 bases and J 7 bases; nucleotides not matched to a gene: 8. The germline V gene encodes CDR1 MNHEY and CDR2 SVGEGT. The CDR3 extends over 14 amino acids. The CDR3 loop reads CASSQTQGAIEAFF. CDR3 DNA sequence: TGTGCCAGCAGTCAGACACAGGGGGCCATTGAAGCTTTCTTT.

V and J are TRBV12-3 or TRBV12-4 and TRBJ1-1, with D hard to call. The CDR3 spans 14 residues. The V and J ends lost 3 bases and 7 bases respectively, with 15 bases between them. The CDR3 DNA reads TGTGCCAGCAGTTTCGGCAGAGTGAGCAATGAAGCTTTCTTT. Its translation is CASSFGRVSNEAFF.

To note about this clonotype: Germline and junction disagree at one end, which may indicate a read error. CDR3 sequence reads: CNAKVGGKTQYF. CDR3 nucleotides: TGCAATGCTAAAGTCGGGGGGAAGACCCAGTACTTC. This sequence joins TRBV20-1 and TRBJ2-5; the match to TRBD2 covers 7 bases. There are 12 residues in the CDR3. Germline V lookup: CDR1 DFQATT, CDR2 SNEGSKA (reference sequence).

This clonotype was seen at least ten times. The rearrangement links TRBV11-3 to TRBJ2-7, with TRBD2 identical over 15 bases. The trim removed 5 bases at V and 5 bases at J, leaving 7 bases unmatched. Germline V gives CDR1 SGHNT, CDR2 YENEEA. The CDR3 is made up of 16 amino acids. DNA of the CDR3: TGTGCCAGCAGCCCGCGGACTAGCGGGAGGGTCCACGAGCAGTACTTC. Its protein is CASSPRTSGRVHEQYF.

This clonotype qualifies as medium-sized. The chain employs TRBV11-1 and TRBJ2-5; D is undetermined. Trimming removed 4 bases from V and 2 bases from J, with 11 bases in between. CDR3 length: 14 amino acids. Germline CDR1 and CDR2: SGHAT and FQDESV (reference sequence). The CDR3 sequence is CASSSNLKQETQYF. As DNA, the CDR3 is TGTGCCAGCAGCTCCAACTTAAAACAAGAGACCCAGTACTTC.

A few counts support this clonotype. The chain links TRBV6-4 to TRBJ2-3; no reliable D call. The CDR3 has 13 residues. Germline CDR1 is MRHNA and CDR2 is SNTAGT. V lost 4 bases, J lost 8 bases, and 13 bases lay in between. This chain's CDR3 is CASSGSMGSTQYF. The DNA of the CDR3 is TGTGCCAGCAGTGGCTCGATGGGCAGTACGCAGTATTTT.

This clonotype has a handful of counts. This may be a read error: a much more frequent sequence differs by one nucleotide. CDR3 sequence: CASSYSGTGGYKQYF. DNA for the CDR3: TGTGCCAGCAGTTACTCCGGGACAGGGGGCTACAAGCAGTACTTC. The rearrangement uses TRBV6-5 and TRBJ2-7; 12 bases match TRBD1. CDR3 length: 15 amino acids. In germline, CDR1 is MNHEY, CDR2 SVGAGI.

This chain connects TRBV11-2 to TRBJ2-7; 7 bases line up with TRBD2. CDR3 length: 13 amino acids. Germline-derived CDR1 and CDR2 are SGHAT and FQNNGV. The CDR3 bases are TGTGTAAGCATGCCAGCGGGGACCTACGAGCAGTACTTC. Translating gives CVSMPAGTYEQYF.

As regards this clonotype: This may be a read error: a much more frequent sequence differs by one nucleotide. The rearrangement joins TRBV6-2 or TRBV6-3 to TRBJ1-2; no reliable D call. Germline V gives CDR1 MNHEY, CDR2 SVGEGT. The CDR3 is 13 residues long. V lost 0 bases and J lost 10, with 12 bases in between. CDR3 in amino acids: CASSYSGVDDYTF. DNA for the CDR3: TGTGCCAGCAGTTACTCCGGGGTAGATGACTACACCTTC.

The CDR3 region has the DNA TGTGCCAGCAGCCTTACGTTCAGCATTGAAGAGACCCAGTACTTC. Protein sequence: CASSLTFSIEETQYF. The chain recombines TRBV6-5 with TRBJ2-5; D remains unclear. Germline V gene lookup returns CDR1 MNHEY and CDR2 SVGAGI. V was shortened by 6 bases and J by 3 bases, with 17 bases between the two germline ends. CDR3 length: 15 residues.

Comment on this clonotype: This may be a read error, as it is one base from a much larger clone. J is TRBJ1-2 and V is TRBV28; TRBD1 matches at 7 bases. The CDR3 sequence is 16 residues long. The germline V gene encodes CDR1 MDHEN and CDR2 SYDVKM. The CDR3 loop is CTSSLRAGGNNYGYTF. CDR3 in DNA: TGTACCAGCAGTTTAAGGGCAGGGGGAAACAACTATGGCTACACCTTC.

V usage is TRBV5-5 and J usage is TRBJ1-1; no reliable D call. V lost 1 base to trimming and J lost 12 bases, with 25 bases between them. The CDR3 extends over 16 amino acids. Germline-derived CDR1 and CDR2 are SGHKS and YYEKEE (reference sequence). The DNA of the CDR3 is TGTGCCAGCAGCTTGAGCGGACTGGGAAGTTCCACCGAAACTTTCTTT. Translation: CASSLSGLGSSTETFF.

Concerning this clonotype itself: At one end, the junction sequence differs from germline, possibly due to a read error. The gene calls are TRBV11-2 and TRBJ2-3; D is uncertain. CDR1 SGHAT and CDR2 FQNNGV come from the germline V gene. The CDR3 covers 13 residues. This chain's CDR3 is CASSLEALWAHYF. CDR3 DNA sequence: TGTGCCAGCAGCTTAGAGGCCCTGTGGGCGCACTATTTT.

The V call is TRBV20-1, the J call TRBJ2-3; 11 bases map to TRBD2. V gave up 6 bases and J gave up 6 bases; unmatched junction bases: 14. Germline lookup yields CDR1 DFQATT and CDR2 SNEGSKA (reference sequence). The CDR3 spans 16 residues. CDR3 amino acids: CSAARVAGGPADTQYF. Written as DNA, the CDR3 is TGCAGTGCCGCCCGGGTAGCGGGAGGGCCGGCTGATACGCAGTATTTT.